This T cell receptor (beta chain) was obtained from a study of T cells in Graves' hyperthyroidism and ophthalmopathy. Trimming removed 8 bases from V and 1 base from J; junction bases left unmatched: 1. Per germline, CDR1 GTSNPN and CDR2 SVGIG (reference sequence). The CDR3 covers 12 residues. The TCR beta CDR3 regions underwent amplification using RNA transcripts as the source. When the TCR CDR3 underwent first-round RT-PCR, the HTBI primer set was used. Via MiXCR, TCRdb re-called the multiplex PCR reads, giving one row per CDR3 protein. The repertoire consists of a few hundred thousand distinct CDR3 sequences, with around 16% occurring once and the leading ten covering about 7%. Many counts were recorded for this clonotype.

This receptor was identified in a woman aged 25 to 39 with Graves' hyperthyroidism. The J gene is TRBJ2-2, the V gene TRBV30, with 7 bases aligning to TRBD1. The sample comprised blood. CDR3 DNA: TGTGCCGGGACAGAGAACACCGGGGAGCTGTTTTTT. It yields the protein CAGTENTGELFF.